The 30 T cell receptor beta chains in this list originate from one sample, sequenced in a study of response to subunit inactivated influenza vaccine (dated by TCRdb to the late 2010s). The intended sense of this specimen's time point label: approximately 45 days after influenza vaccine administration. Library preparation was by RT-PCR. These reads were obtained on an Illumina HiSeq 2500. The public reads were run again by TCRdb, first through fastp at Q25 and then through MiXCR, and only productive beta chains were kept. One record per CDR3 amino acid sequence lists the most common genes and DNA. This sample lists over 450,000 distinct CDR3 sequences; 10% to 15% were detected once. The biggest ten clones account for approximately 14% of the sample. The specimen was PBMCs from blood, collected about 40 days after vaccination. All receptors come from a man in his forties or fifties who received an inactivated influenza vaccine. Donor details come from another sample of the same person, matched by shared clones.

Only a few counts were recorded for this clonotype. V is TRBV10-2 and J is TRBJ2-3, with D unclear. CDR1 is WSHSY, CDR2 SAAADI, per germline. CDR3 length equals 14 residues. V was trimmed by 4 bases and J by 4 bases, leaving 12 bases between them. The CDR3: CASSVVSLADTQYF. Written as DNA, the CDR3 is TGCGCCAGCAGTGTCGTTTCACTCGCAGATACGCAGTATTTT.

The sample holds a few counts of this clonotype. V gene TRBV4-3 combines with J gene TRBJ2-5, with D tentatively TRBD1 or TRBD2 (5 bases each). The CDR3 has 15 residues. V shed 0 bases and J shed 4 bases, with 12 bases lying between them. Per the germline V gene, CDR1 is LGHNA and CDR2 is YSLEER. CDR3 in DNA: TGCGCCAGCAGCCAAGATTGGGACCCAGGAGAGACCCAGTACTTC. Translating it yields CASSQDWDPGETQYF.

V is TRBV2 and J is TRBJ2-3; D may be TRBD1 or TRBD2 (5 bases each). Germline V gene sequence: CDR1 SNHLY, CDR2 FYNNEI. V was trimmed by 6 bases and J by 0 bases, leaving 13 bases between them. This CDR3 has 15 residues. The CDR3 DNA sequence: TGTGCCAGCAGAGCTAGCTGGGGGAGCACAGATACGCAGTATTTT. Residues: CASRASWGSTDTQYF.

This clonotype has only a few counts. The rearrangement joins TRBV29-1 to TRBJ2-3; 10 nucleotides align to TRBD2. Germline V gives CDR1 SQVTM, CDR2 ANQGSEA. V was clipped by 6 bases and J by 5 bases; unmatched bases: 11. This CDR3 contains 15 residues. CDR3 sequence reads: CSVGRAGGPEDTQYF. The CDR3, as DNA: TGCAGCGTGGGACGAGCGGGGGGGCCTGAAGATACGCAGTATTTT.

This clonotype was detected a few times. The chain carries TRBV29-1 and TRBJ1-1; D unclear. The CDR3 runs 11 residues. The ends were cut back, 3 bases at V and 5 bases at J, with 7 bases in the middle. Germline-derived CDR1 and CDR2 are SQVTM and ANQGSEA. The CDR3 DNA reads TGCAGCGTTGATGTAGGAACTGAAGCTTTCTTT. It translates to CSVDVGTEAFF.

This clonotype came up a few times. This chain connects TRBV24-1 to TRBJ2-7; D remains unclear. The CDR3 is 13 amino acids. Germline V gives CDR1 KGHDR, CDR2 SFDVKD. V lost 1 base, J lost 6 bases, and 9 bases lay in between. The CDR3 region has the DNA TGTGCCACCAGTGATTTTGGGGTCTCCGAGCAGTACTTC. Its translation is CATSDFGVSEQYF.

This clonotype was seen at least ten times. The chain uses TRBV10-3 and TRBJ1-1; possible D gene TRBD1, 5 bases. The germline gives CDR1 ENHRY, CDR2 SYGVKD. This CDR3 has 15 residues. V dropped 0 bases and J dropped 4 bases, with 12 bases sitting between them. The CDR3 nucleotides are TGTGCCATCAGTGAGTCGGAGGGGTTGGGCACTGAAGCTTTCTTT. It yields the protein CAISESEGLGTEAFF.

V and J are TRBV15 and TRBJ2-7; either TRBD1 or TRBD2 may supply D (5 bases each). There are 15 residues in the CDR3. Germline V gives CDR1 LNHNV, CDR2 YYDKDF (reference sequence). The V gene lost 0 bases and the J gene lost 12 bases, with 21 bases spanning the gap. CDR3 DNA sequence: TGTGCCACCAGCAGAGAACCCGGGACCGCTTTAACTCGGTACTTC. Encoded protein: CATSREPGTALTRYF.

This sequence joins TRBV2 and TRBJ1-6; 7 bases fit TRBD1. The V gene's germline CDR1 is SNHLY and CDR2 FYNNEI. Losses at the gene ends were 10 bases for V and 7 bases for J; bases not matched to a gene: 7. The CDR3 totals 13 residues. The CDR3 DNA reads as TGTGCCATAACCGGGACAGAGAATTCACCCCTCCACTTT. Its translation: CAITGTENSPLHF.

The chain is built from TRBV4-2 and TRBJ2-7; unclear D gene. The germline gives CDR1 LGHNA, CDR2 YNFKEQ. This CDR3 comprises 12 residues. The germline V and J ends were trimmed by 5 bases and 3 bases, with 8 bases remaining between them. This chain's CDR3 is CASSSNGYEQYF. The CDR3, as DNA: TGTGCCAGCAGCTCCAACGGCTACGAGCAGTACTTC.

This clonotype occurred a few times. The chain combines TRBV6-2 or TRBV6-3 with TRBJ1-5; 8 nucleotides match TRBD1. Losses at the gene ends were 5 bases for V and 0 bases for J; bases not matched to a gene: 12. CDR1 is MNHEY, CDR2 SVGEGT, per germline. This CDR3 has 18 amino acids. CDR3 residues: CASSTRTGLEYSNQPQHF. For the CDR3, the DNA is TGTGCCAGCAGTACGAGGACAGGGTTGGAATATAGCAATCAGCCCCAGCATTTT.

This clonotype was counted ten times or more. This chain connects TRBV24-1 to TRBJ2-3, with 7 positions matching TRBD1. V lost 3 bases, J lost 9 bases, and 5 bases stayed unmatched. Germline values: CDR1 KGHDR, CDR2 SFDVKD. The CDR3 covers 13 residues. DNA for the CDR3: TGTGCCACCAGTGATAGACAGGGTGGGACGCAGTATTTT. Its protein product is CATSDRQGGTQYF.

This clonotype was seen a few times. This chain joins TRBV15 and TRBJ2-7; the D is unclear. V was clipped by 0 bases and J by 1 base, with 7 bases between them. The CDR3 consists of 14 residues. Per germline, CDR1 LNHNV and CDR2 YYDKDF (reference sequence). Here the CDR3 DNA reads TGTGCCACCAGCAGAGAACAGTTTTCCTACGAGCAGTACTTC. Amino acids: CATSREQFSYEQYF.

In this sample, this clonotype turned up once. The chain has TRBV18 and TRBJ2-3; a weak D match, TRBD1 (6 bases). CDR3 length: 16 amino acids. Germline lookup yields CDR1 KGHSH and CDR2 LQKENI. Trimming removed 2 bases from V and 2 bases from J, with 14 bases in between. The CDR3 bases are TGTGCCAGCTCACCAAGCAGGGGAACAACCACAGATACGCAGTATTTT. Translated: CASSPSRGTTTDTQYF.

This clonotype was seen only a few times. The chain is built from TRBV7-2 and TRBJ2-1; 11 bases align to TRBD1. The CDR3 covers 14 residues. The germline V gene has CDR1 SGHTA and CDR2 FQGNSA. Trimming took 5 bases from V and 8 from J; bases not matched to a gene: 5. The CDR3 region is CASSQGQGVDEQFF. DNA for the CDR3: TGTGCCAGCAGCCAGGGACAGGGGGTCGATGAGCAGTTCTTC.

The chain combines TRBV7-2 with TRBJ1-2; 12 bases line up with TRBD1. This CDR3 spans 17 amino acids. V was pared by 1 base and J by 8 bases, with 11 bases of the junction left unmatched. Germline values: CDR1 SGHTA, CDR2 FQGNSA. The CDR3 bases are TGTGCCAGCAGCTTAGTTACGGGGACAGGGGGCTCTCTGGGCTACACCTTC. Translation gives CASSLVTGTGGSLGYTF.

This clonotype was observed at least ten times. The chain uses TRBV7-9 and TRBJ2-1; either TRBD1 or TRBD2 may supply D (6 bases each). V was trimmed by 8 bases and J by 2 bases, leaving 10 bases between them. The CDR3 runs 13 residues. The V gene's germline CDR1 is SEHNR and CDR2 FQNEAQ (reference sequence). Written as DNA, the CDR3 is TGTGCCAGCTCGGGGGCTGCCTACAATGAGCAGTTCTTC. The encoded protein is CASSGAAYNEQFF.

The V gene is TRBV5-5, the J gene TRBJ2-2, with D tentatively TRBD1 or TRBD2 (5 bases each). CDR3 length: 16 residues. CDR1 and CDR2 from the germline V gene are SGHKS and YYEKEE (reference sequence). V was clipped by 4 bases and J by 6 bases, with 19 bases between them. The chain's CDR3 is CASSGGVAFVPGELFF. The CDR3 DNA follows: TGTGCCAGCAGCGGGGGTGTGGCCTTCGTTCCCGGGGAGCTGTTTTTT. Complete variable domain (other parts from reference TRBV5-5 and TRBJ2-2): DAGVTQSPTHLIKTRGQQVTLRCSPISGHKSVSWYQQVLGQGPQFIFQYYEKEERGRGNFPDRFSARQFPNYSSELNVNALLLGDSALYLCASSGGVAFVPGELFFGEGSRLTVL.

J is TRBJ2-3 and V is TRBV7-2; tentatively, D is TRBD2 (5 bases). V was shortened by 6 bases and J by 6 bases, with 10 bases between the two germline ends. Looked up from germline, CDR1 is SGHTA and CDR2 is FQGNSA. The CDR3 sequence is 12 residues long. The CDR3 bases are TGTGCCAGCAGACTAGTCCGGGATACGCAGTATTTT. This translates into CASRLVRDTQYF.

This clonotype was seen many times. V usage is TRBV6-2 or TRBV6-3 and J usage is TRBJ2-7; the D is unclear. The CDR3 totals 11 residues. Germline V gene sequence: CDR1 MNHEY, CDR2 SVGEGT. V lost 6 bases, J lost 4 bases, and 7 bases lay in between. The CDR3 DNA is TGTGCCAGCAGCCAGATATACGAGCAGTACTTC. Amino acid sequence: CASSQIYEQYF.

This chain uses TRBV27 with TRBJ2-3; D remains unclear. The ends were cut back, 11 bases at V and 0 bases at J, with 12 bases in the middle. The CDR3 covers 13 residues. CDR1 is MNHEY and CDR2 is SMNVEV in the germline V gene (reference sequence). The chain's CDR3 is CARLAISTDTQYF. The CDR3 nucleotides read TGTGCCCGGCTCGCCATCAGCACAGATACGCAGTATTTT.

This clonotype was picked up a small number of times. This chain connects TRBV27 to TRBJ2-5; no clear D. This CDR3 is built from 11 residues. CDR1 and CDR2 from the germline V gene are MNHEY and SMNVEV (reference sequence). Deletions cut 6 bases from V and 2 bases from J, with 4 bases between. The CDR3 DNA follows: TGTGCCAGCAGACAACAAGAGACCCAGTACTTC. It yields the protein CASRQQETQYF.

This clonotype was counted a few times. The chain carries TRBV12-3 or TRBV12-4 and TRBJ2-3, with D tentatively TRBD2 (6 bases). The CDR3 runs to 16 residues. The germline V and J ends were trimmed by 6 bases and 2 bases, with 18 bases remaining between them. The CDR3 loop is CASSRPRSGVTDTQYF. The CDR3 region has the DNA TGTGCCAGCAGCCGACCACGGTCGGGGGTCACAGATACGCAGTATTTT.

This clonotype is medium-sized. The chain employs TRBV12-3 or TRBV12-4 and TRBJ2-2; D gene unclear. The CDR3 totals 15 residues. V was shortened by 0 bases and J by 3 bases, with 8 bases between the two germline ends. The chain's CDR3 is CASSLAPEDTGELFF. The CDR3, as DNA: TGTGCCAGCAGTTTAGCGCCTGAGGACACCGGGGAGCTGTTTTTT.

In its sample, this clonotype was seen a few times. V is TRBV4-3 and J is TRBJ2-2, with 12 positions matching TRBD2. J lost 4 bases, V lost 1 base, and 10 bases had no gene match. There are 19 residues in the CDR3. Germline V lookup: CDR1 LGHNA, CDR2 YSLEER. The CDR3 nucleotides are TGCGCCAGCAGCCAAGGAGCCCTAGCGGGGGGGTCGTTCACCGGGGAGCTGTTTTTT. Its protein is CASSQGALAGGSFTGELFF.

The rearrangement uses TRBV7-6 and TRBJ2-3, with a possible D match to TRBD2 (5 bases). Looked up from germline, CDR1 is SGHVS and CDR2 is FNYEAQ. The CDR3 length is 21 residues. Between the trimmed V and J ends, which lost 2 bases and 0 bases, there was a span of 27 bases. The CDR3 DNA is TGTGCCAGCAGCTTACCCCTCTTGGACTTAAACCAACTTTCTAGCACAGATACGCAGTATTTT. Translated: CASSLPLLDLNQLSSTDTQYF.

The chain employs TRBV10-3 and TRBJ2-7; D might be TRBD2 (7 bases). Per germline, CDR1 ENHRY and CDR2 SYGVKD. This CDR3 contains 13 residues. The DNA for the CDR3 is TGTGCAACTACATCTCGGGGGGCAGGAGAGCAGTACTTC. This encodes CATTSRGAGEQYF.

This clonotype appeared many times. The chain employs TRBV20-1 and TRBJ1-2, with D possibly being TRBD1 (5 bases). The ends were cut back, 1 base at V and 7 bases at J, with 13 bases in the middle. Looked up from germline, CDR1 is DFQATT and CDR2 is SNEGSKA (reference sequence). The CDR3 covers 13 residues. This chain's CDR3 is CSARGTGLVGYTF. Written as DNA, the CDR3 is TGCAGTGCTAGAGGAACAGGTCTTGTTGGCTACACCTTC.

This clonotype was picked up many times. This sequence joins TRBV5-1 and TRBJ2-6; the D is unclear. Trimming stripped 0 bases from V and 0 bases from J, with 4 bases between. Germline V CDR1 and CDR2: SGHRS, YFSETQ. The CDR3 loop spans 15 amino acids. The CDR3 here is CASSLDDSGANVLTF. As DNA, the CDR3 is TGCGCCAGCAGCTTGGATGACTCTGGGGCCAACGTCCTGACTTTC.

This clonotype showed up many times. The J gene is TRBJ2-7, the V gene TRBV12-3 or TRBV12-4; D unclear. V dropped 5 bases and J dropped 6 bases, with 11 bases sitting between them. This CDR3 region has 12 residues. CDR3 bases: TGTGCCAGCAGTCCCCCAGGCGGCGAGCAGTACTTC. As protein: CASSPPGGEQYF.